This TCR beta chain is from a study of molecular identifiers for immune sequencing clone quantification. Study-level findings and limits: Clones exceeding 20 RNA copies carried over 97% of effector molecules but under 1% of naive-cell molecules. Shared barcodes on identical TCR molecules could underestimate the sizes of highly expanded clones.

The germline CDR1 and CDR2 sequences are LGHDT and YNNKEL (reference sequence). V was pared by 4 bases and J by 9 bases, with 16 bases between. The CDR3 extends over 14 amino acids. TCRdb redid the calling of the PCR reads with MiXCR, one entry per CDR3 protein. There are about 630,000 distinct CDR3 sequences in the sample; about 25% occur only once, and roughly 0.83% lies in the top ten. Between roughly 19,000 and 1,100,000 sorted cells, with 10%, 30% or 50% RNA, yielded naive CD8 libraries. Only a few counts were recorded for this clonotype. Its antigen is not known. The TCR sequence derives from a human donor in good health. Some libraries in this study had Jurkat cell RNA spiked in. Sequencing input: naive CD8+ T cells from blood, with Jurkat cell RNA spiked in. The subset is: FACS-sorted CD8+CD4-CCR7+CD45RA+ naive T cells. This chain uses TRBV3-1 with TRBJ2-1; tentatively, D is TRBD2 (5 bases). DNA of the CDR3: TGTGCCAGCAGCCCCGGGGTGTCCGCGGTTGAGCAGTTCTTC. Amino acids: CASSPGVSAVEQFF.